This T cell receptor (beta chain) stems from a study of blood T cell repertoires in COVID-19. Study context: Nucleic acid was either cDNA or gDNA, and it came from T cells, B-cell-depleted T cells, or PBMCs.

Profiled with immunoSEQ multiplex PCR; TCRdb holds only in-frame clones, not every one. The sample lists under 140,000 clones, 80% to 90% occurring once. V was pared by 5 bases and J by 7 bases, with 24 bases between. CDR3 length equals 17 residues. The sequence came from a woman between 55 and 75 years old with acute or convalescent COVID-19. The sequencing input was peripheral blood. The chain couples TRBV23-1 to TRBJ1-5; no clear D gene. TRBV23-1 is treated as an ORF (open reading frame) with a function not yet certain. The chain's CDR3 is CASSYRTKSRSRQPQHF. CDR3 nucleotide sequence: TGCGCCAGCAGTTACCGTACCAAGTCGAGGTCAAGACAGCCCCAGCATTTT.